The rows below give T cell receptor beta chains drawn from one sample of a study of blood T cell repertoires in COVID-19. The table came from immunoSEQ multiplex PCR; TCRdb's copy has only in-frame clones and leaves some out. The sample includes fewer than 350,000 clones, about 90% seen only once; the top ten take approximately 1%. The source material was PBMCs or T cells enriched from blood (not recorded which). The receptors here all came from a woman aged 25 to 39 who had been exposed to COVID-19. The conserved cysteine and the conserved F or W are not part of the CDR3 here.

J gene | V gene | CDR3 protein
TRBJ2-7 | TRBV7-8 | ASSPPLRLAGFYEQY
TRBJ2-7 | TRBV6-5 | ASSQGGAYEQY
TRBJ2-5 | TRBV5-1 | ASSLTGAVSETQY
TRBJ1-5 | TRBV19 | ATAPQYNQPQH
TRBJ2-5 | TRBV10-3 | AISEDAGGKTQY
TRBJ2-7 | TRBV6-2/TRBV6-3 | ASSYGLAGGPSEEQY
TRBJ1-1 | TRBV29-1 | SVARANTEAF
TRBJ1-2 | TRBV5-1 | ASSLSTGTYGYT
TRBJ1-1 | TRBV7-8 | ASSFLAVNTEAF
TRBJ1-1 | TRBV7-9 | ASSLGGAINTEAF
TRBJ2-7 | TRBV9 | ASSVQTGDPYEQY
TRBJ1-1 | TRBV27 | ASSRSGHTEAF
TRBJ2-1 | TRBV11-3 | ASSLAGSNPRKEQF
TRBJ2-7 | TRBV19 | ASSRDGTEIFYEQY
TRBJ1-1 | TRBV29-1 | SVEIQYDTEAF
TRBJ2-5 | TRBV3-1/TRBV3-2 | ASSQQRTGGYQETQY
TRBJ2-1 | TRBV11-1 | ASSFSGNNEQF
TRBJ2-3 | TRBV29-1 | SVEAQGTDTQY
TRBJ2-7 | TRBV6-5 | ASRRDVEGGYEQY
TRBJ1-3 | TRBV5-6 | ASSRGAGNTIY
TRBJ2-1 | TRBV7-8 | ASSYGEGRWNEQF
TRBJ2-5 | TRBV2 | ASFHGTSLAQETQY
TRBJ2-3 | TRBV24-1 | ATEIYDTQY
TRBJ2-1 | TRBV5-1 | ASSSQTSSPEQF
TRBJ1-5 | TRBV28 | ASTLATGHMSQH
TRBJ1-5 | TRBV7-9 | ASSAQGDQPQH
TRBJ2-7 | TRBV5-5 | ASSQSPTSGSEQY
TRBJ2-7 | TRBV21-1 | ASSTGPGQGSVEQY
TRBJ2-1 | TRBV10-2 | ASRGTSGRAGEQF
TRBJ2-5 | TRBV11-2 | ASSFTSGAQETQY
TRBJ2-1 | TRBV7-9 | ASSELAKAGNEQF
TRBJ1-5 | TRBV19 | ASSILGGSQPQH
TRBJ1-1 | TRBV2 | ASSSGQGYTEAF
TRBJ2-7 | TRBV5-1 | ASSWSSSGEFSYEQY
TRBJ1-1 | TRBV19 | ASTPIDRENTEAF
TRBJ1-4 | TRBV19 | ASRAEARSEKLF
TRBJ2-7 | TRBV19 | ASIGGATHEQY
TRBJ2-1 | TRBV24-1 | ATSDLKGLGSYNEQF
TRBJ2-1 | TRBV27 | ASSFSGGLGNEQF
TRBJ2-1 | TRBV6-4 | ASSDSGGVIGEQF
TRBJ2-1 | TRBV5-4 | ASSLPGQAYNEQF
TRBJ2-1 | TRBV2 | ASSEVQGALSGEQF
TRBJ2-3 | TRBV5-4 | ASSAGGTLTDTQY
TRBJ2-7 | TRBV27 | ASSLSGAGRTYEQY
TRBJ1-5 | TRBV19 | ASSIELGNQPQH
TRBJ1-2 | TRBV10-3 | AISEQGGNYGYT
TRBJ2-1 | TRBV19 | ASSMGLAGGGFYNEQF
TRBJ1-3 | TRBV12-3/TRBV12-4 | ASSSPPGGAY
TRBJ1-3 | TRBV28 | ASSFGGAELRTIY
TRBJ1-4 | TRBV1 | TSSLCSGQQVNEKLF
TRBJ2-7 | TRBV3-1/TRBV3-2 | ASSHLAVDEQY
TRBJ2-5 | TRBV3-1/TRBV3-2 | ASSHRASETQY
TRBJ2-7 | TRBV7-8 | ASSPHSLEQY
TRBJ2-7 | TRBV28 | ASRIQGVEQY
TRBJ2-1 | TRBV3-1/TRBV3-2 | ASSPTSLKNNEQF
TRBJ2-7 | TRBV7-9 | ASSSRPTGGSYEQY
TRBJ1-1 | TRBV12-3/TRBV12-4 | ASSLGAGTEAF
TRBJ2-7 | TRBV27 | ASSLTRRGYEQY
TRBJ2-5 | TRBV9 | ASSGQVKETQY
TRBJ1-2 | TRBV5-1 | ASSRWGQSTNYGYT